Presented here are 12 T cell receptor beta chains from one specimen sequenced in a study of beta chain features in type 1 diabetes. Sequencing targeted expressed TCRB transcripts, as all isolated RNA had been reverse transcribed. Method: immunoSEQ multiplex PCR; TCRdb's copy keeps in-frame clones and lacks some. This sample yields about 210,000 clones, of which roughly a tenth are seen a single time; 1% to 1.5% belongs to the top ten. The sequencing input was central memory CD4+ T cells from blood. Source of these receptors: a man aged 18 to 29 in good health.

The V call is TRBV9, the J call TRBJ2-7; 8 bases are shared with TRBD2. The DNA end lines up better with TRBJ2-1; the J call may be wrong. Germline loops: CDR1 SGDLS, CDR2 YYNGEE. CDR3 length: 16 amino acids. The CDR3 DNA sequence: TGTGCCAGCAGCCCCCGCAGCGGGAGCTCCTACAATGAGCAGTTCTTC. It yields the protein CASSPRSGSSYNEQFF.

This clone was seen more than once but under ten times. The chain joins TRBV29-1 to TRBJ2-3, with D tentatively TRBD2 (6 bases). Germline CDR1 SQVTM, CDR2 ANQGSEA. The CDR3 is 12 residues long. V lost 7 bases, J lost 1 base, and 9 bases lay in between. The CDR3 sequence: CSGSGGTDTQYF. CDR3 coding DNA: TGCAGCGGTAGCGGAGGCACAGATACGCAGTATTTT.

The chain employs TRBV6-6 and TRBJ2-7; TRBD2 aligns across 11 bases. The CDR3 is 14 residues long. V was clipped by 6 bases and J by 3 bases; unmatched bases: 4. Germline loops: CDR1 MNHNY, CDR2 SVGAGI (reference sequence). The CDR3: CASSWGLAVYEQYF. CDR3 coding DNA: TGTGCCAGCAGCTGGGGACTAGCGGTCTACGAGCAGTACTTC.

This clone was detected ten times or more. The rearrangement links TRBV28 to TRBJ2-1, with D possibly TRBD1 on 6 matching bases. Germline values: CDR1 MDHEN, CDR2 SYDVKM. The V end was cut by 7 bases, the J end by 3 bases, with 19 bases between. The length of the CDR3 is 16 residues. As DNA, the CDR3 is TGTGCCAGCATGGGTGTCAGGGGAGCCTACTACAATGAGCAGTTCTTC. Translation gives CASMGVRGAYYNEQFF. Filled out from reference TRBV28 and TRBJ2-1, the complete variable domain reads DVKVTQSSRYLVKRTGEKVFLECVQDMDHENMFWYRQDPGLGLRLIYFSYDVKMKEKGDIPEGYSVSREKKERFSLILESASTNQTSMYLCASMGVRGAYYNEQFFGPGTRLTVL.

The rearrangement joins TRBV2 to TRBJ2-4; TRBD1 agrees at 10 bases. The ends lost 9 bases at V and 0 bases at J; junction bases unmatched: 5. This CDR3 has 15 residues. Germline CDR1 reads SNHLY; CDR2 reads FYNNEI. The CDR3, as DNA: TGTGCCAGATCCGGGACAGGGGTAGCCAAAAACATTCAGTACTTC. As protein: CARSGTGVAKNIQYF.

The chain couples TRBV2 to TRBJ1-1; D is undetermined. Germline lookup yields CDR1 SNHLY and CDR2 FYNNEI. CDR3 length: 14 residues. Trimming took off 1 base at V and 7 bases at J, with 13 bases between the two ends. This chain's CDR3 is CASSEGAGLIEAFF. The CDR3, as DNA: TGTGCCAGCAGTGAAGGGGCAGGATTAATTGAAGCTTTCTTT. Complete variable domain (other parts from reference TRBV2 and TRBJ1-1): EPEVTQTPSHQVTQMGQEVILRCVPISNHLYFYWYRQILGQKVEFLVSFYNNEISEKSEIFDDQFSVERPDGSNFTLKIRSTKLEDSAMYFCASSEGAGLIEAFFGQGTRLTVV.

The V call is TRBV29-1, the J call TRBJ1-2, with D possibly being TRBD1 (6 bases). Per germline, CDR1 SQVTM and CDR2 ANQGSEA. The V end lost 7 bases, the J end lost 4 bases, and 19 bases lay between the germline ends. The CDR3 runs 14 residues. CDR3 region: CSGVALGGGYGYTF. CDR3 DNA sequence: TGCAGCGGCGTCGCCCTAGGGGGTGGCTATGGCTACACCTTC.

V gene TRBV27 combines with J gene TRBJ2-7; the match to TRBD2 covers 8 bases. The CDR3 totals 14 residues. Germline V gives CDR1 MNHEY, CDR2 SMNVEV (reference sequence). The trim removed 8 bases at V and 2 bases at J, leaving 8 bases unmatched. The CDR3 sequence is CASSGTRSPYEQYF. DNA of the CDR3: TGTGCCAGCTCGGGGACTAGGAGCCCCTACGAGCAGTACTTC.

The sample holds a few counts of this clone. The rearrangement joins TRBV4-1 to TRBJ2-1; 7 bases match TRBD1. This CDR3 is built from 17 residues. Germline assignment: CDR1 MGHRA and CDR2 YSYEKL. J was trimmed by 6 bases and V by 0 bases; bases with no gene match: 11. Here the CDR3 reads CASSQEGQGDRVNEQFF. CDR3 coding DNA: TGCGCCAGCAGCCAAGAGGGCCAGGGGGATCGGGTCAATGAGCAGTTCTTC.

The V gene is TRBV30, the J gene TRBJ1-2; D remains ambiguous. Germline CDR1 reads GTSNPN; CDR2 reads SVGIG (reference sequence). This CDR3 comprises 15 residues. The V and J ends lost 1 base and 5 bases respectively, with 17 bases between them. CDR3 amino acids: CAWSGLEASKYGYTF. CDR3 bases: TGTGCCTGGAGTGGTCTAGAGGCCTCGAAGTATGGCTACACCTTC.

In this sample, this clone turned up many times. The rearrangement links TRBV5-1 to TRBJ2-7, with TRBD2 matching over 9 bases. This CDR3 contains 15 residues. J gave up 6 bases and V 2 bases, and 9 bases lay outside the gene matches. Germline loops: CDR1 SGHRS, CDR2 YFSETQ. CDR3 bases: TGCGCCAGCAGCTTTTTCCTAGCGGGAATCGGCGAGCAGTACTTC. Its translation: CASSFFLAGIGEQYF.

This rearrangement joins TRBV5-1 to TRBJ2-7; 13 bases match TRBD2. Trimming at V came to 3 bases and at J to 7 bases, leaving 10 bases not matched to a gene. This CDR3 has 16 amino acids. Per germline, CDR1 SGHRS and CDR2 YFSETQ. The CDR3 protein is CASSSTTSGRIGEQYF. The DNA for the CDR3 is TGCGCCAGCAGCTCGACGACTAGCGGGAGGATCGGGGAGCAGTACTTC.